Listed here are 3 T cell receptor beta chains from one sample, sequenced in a study of neurological immune-mediated disorders. MiXCR was run by TCRdb on the 5' RACE reads, yielding one entry per CDR3 protein. This sample has 45,000 to 65,000 distinct CDR3 sequences, with more than 4% found just once. The sequencing sample was made of PBMCs. The origin of the receptors is a man in his fifties with multiple sclerosis.

This clonotype was recorded many times. The CDR3 is CASSHNTGAGTEAFF. DNA for the CDR3: TGCGCCAGCAGTCATAATACAGGGGCGGGCACTGAAGCTTTCTTT. V is TRBV5-1 and J is TRBJ1-1, with 7 bases that match TRBD1. Germline V gene sequence: CDR1 SGHRS, CDR2 YFSETQ. Trimming took 5 bases from V and 4 from J; bases not matched to a gene: 11. The length of the CDR3 is 15 residues.

The sample holds many counts of this clonotype. The chain recombines TRBV4-1 with TRBJ2-4, with 12 bases aligning to TRBD2. The CDR3 consists of 20 residues. Unmatched junction bases numbered 14, after V lost 0 bases and J lost 5 bases. Looked up from germline, CDR1 is MGHRA and CDR2 is YSYEKL. The CDR3 loop reads CASSQDRLAGGPSRENIQYF. As DNA, the CDR3 is TGCGCCAGCAGCCAAGATCGCCTAGCGGGGGGGCCGAGTCGAGAAAACATTCAGTACTTC.

Ten or more counts support this clonotype. CDR3 nucleotides: TGTGCCAGCAGTTCTAGGGACGAAGGGAACACCGGGGAGCTGTTTTTT. Protein product: CASSSRDEGNTGELFF. The chain is built from TRBV12-3 or TRBV12-4 and TRBJ2-2; D may be TRBD1 or TRBD2 (5 bases each). V was trimmed by 4 bases and J by 1 base, leaving 13 bases between them. The CDR3 is made up of 16 amino acids.